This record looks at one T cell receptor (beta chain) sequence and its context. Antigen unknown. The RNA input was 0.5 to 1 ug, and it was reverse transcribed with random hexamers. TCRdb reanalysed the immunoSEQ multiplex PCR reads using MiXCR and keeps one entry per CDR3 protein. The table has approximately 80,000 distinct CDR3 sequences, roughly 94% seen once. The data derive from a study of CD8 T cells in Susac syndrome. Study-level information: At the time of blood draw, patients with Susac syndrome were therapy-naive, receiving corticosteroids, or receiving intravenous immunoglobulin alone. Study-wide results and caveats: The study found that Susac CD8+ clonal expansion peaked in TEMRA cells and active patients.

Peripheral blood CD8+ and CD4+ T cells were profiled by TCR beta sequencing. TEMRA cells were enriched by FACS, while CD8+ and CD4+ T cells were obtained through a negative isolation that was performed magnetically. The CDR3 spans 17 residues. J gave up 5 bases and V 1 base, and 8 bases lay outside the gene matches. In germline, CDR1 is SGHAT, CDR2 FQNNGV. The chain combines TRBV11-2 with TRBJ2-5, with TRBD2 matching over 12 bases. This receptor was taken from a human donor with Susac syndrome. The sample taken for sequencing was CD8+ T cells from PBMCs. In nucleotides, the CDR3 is TGTGCCAGCAGCTTAGCGAGTCTAGCGGGGGGGCACGAGACCCAGTACTTC. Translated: CASSLASLAGGHETQYF.